This TCR beta chain is from a study of blood T cell repertoires in COVID-19. Background on the study: Whether acute or convalescent, the COVID-19 samples came from the United States, Italy and Spain. Nucleic acid was either cDNA or gDNA, and it came from T cells, B-cell-depleted T cells, or PBMCs.

This CDR3 contains 16 residues. Looked up from germline, CDR1 is SEHNR and CDR2 is FQNEAQ (reference sequence). Trimming cost V 9 bases and J 4 bases, with 21 bases left between them. Authors' data handling: Scientists estimated how many nucleated cells there were by amplifying reference gene primers. Using immunoSEQ multiplex PCR, the repertoire was profiled, and TCRdb retains in-frame clones only, with some absent. That table furnishes V, J and clone size, whereas the DNA furnished D and trimming. In the table there are 150,000 to 200,000 clones, about 85% of which are singletons. This sequence was found in a woman in her fifties or sixties with acute or convalescent COVID-19. Sequencing input: peripheral blood. The chain joins TRBV7-9 to TRBJ2-2; D may be TRBD1 (6 bases). In DNA form, the CDR3 reads TGTGCCAGTACCCCCCGGGACACCGGAGGCACCGGGGAGCTGTTTTTT. It is translated as CASTPRDTGGTGELFF.